This section outlines one T cell receptor beta chain sequence together with its context. The data derive from a study of blood T cell repertoires in COVID-19. Overall study context: Some COVID-19 samples were acute and others convalescent; all came from the United States, Italy and Spain. Sample material is recorded as cDNA or gDNA derived from T cells, B-cell-depleted T cells, or PBMCs.

Authors' processing steps: Amplification from reference gene primers served as the basis for estimated nucleated cell counts. Using immunoSEQ multiplex PCR, the repertoire was profiled, and TCRdb retains in-frame clones only, with some absent. That table supplies the V and J calls and clone size; D and trimming were determined from the DNA. The table includes 130,000 or so clones, 70% to 80% detected once. After removal of 0 bases from V and 3 bases from J, the junction contained 1 base not matched to a gene. Per the germline V gene, CDR1 is KGHSH and CDR2 is LQKENI. This CDR3 comprises 15 residues. This chain links TRBV18 with TRBJ2-7; the match to TRBD1 covers 11 bases. The origin of this receptor is a human donor in a cohort sampled during active COVID-19. Sequencing input: peripheral blood. The CDR3 is CASSPPGTGGYEQYF. The CDR3 DNA reads as TGTGCCAGCTCACCACCCGGGACAGGGGGCTACGAGCAGTACTTC.